One and the same sample provided the 20 T cell receptor beta chains below, sequenced in a study of blood T cell repertoires in COVID-19 (TCRdb year 2020). Library preparation used the immunoSEQ multiplex PCR assay. This immuneACCESS table, as held by TCRdb, lists in-frame sequences with V and J called but not all clones. Of the missing ones, under half trace to an unresolved V gene in checked studies; the others have no known cause. The sample yields about 140,000 clones; around 87% were counted once. Together, the top ten hold 5% to 6% of the sample. The sample taken for sequencing was peripheral blood. All receptors derive from a human donor in a cohort sampled during active COVID-19.

The chain recombines TRBV3-1 (or the pseudogene TRBV3-2) with TRBJ2-1; D is ambiguous. Between the trimmed V and J ends, which lost 4 bases and 6 bases, there was a span of 10 bases. CDR1 is LGHDT, CDR2 YNNKEL, per germline (reference sequence). This CDR3 spans 13 amino acids. In DNA form, the CDR3 reads TGTGCCAGCAGCCTGACACTTTTCAATGAGCAGTTCTTC. Amino acid sequence: CASSLTLFNEQFF.

V usage is TRBV6-5 and J usage is TRBJ2-3; 7 bases are shared with TRBD2. This CDR3 is 15 amino acids long. Germline V gives CDR1 MNHEY, CDR2 SVGAGI. Trimming took 8 bases from V and 4 from J; bases not matched to a gene: 12. The CDR3 nucleotides read TGTGCCAGCTCCCTGGGGCGGGAGAACCCAGATACGCAGTATTTT. The encoded protein is CASSLGRENPDTQYF.

This rearrangement joins TRBV2 to TRBJ2-1; TRBD2 agrees at 7 bases. In germline, CDR1 is SNHLY, CDR2 FYNNEI. Losses at the gene ends were 5 bases for V and 0 bases for J; bases not matched to a gene: 7. There are 16 residues in the CDR3. As DNA, the CDR3 is TGTGCCAGCAGTTCTTCCCTAGCGGCCTCCTACAATGAGCAGTTCTTC. Amino acids: CASSSSLAASYNEQFF.

The chain couples TRBV30 to TRBJ2-7; D is perhaps TRBD2 (6 bases). Germline CDR1 reads GTSNPN; CDR2 reads SVGIG (reference sequence). This CDR3 contains 12 residues. Trimming stripped 2 bases from V and 13 bases from J, with 18 bases between. CDR3 sequence (DNA): TGTGCCTGGAGTATCCCTCCGGGGGAATGTTACTTC. Amino acids: CAWSIPPGECYF.

The chain recombines TRBV28 with TRBJ2-1; 11 nucleotides match TRBD2. The CDR3 extends over 14 amino acids. Germline V gives CDR1 MDHEN, CDR2 SYDVKM. Unmatched junction bases numbered 6, after V lost 5 bases and J lost 9 bases. This CDR3 reads CASSLLAGEFEQFF. The CDR3 bases are TGTGCCAGCAGTCTACTAGCGGGAGAGTTTGAGCAGTTCTTC.

The V and J genes are TRBV2 and TRBJ1-4; TRBD1 aligns across 12 bases. This CDR3 has 16 residues. The junction had 11 bases not matched to a gene; V was cut back by 5 bases and J by 10 bases. Germline CDR1 and CDR2: SNHLY and FYNNEI. The CDR3 DNA reads as TGTGCCAGCAGTTCCTGGGACAGGGGGCAAGGAACAAAACTGTTTTTT. Its translation is CASSSWDRGQGTKLFF. Together with reference TRBV2 and TRBJ1-4, the CDR3 gives the full variable domain: EPEVTQTPSHQVTQMGQEVILRCVPISNHLYFYWYRQILGQKVEFLVSFYNNEISEKSEIFDDQFSVERPDGSNFTLKIRSTKLEDSAMYFCASSSWDRGQGTKLFFGSGTQLSVL.

The chain employs TRBV5-8 and TRBJ2-1, with 12 positions matching TRBD2. V dropped 4 bases and J dropped 5; count of bases not matched to a gene: 7. Germline lookup yields CDR1 SGHTS and CDR2 YDEGEE. The CDR3 is 16 residues long. DNA for the CDR3: TGTGCCAGCAGCCCTACACTAGCGGGAGGCCACAATGAGCAGTTCTTC. Protein product: CASSPTLAGGHNEQFF.

The chain employs TRBV27 and TRBJ2-3, with 7 bases fitting TRBD2. The germline V gene has CDR1 MNHEY and CDR2 SMNVEV (reference sequence). V was clipped by 10 bases and J by 0 bases; unmatched bases: 13. The CDR3 spans 16 residues. The DNA for the CDR3 is TGTGCCACCAGATTGAGCGGGGTCACTAGCACAGATACGCAGTATTTT. Its protein is CATRLSGVTSTDTQYF.

The chain carries TRBV30 and TRBJ1-1; 7 nucleotides agree with TRBD1. The V gene end was trimmed by 0 bases and the J gene end by 4 bases; junction bases not matched to a gene: 2. The germline V gene has CDR1 GTSNPN and CDR2 SVGIG (reference sequence). The CDR3 is made up of 13 amino acids. The CDR3 DNA follows: TGTGCCTGGAGTGTACAGGGGAGCACTGAAGCTTTCTTT. Amino acid sequence: CAWSVQGSTEAFF.

This clone was seen just once. The V call is TRBV2, the J call TRBJ2-5; TRBD2 matches at 7 bases. CDR3 size: 14 residues. The germline V gene has CDR1 SNHLY and CDR2 FYNNEI. The V segment lost 2 bases and the J segment 3 bases; nucleotides outside the gene matches: 3. The CDR3 DNA sequence: TGTGCCAGCAGTGAAACGCTAGCGGAAGAGACCCAGTACTTC. As protein: CASSETLAEETQYF.

This sequence joins TRBV2 and TRBJ1-1, with D maybe TRBD1 (5 bases). V lost 5 bases and J lost 6, with 13 bases in between. The CDR3 runs 13 residues. Germline-derived CDR1 and CDR2 are SNHLY and FYNNEI. CDR3 amino acids: CASSRDRGAEAFF. In DNA form, the CDR3 reads TGTGCCAGCAGTCGAGACAGAGGCGCTGAAGCTTTCTTT.

V is TRBV6-1 and J is TRBJ2-3; D unclear. The CDR3 covers 14 residues. CDR1 is MNHNS and CDR2 is SASEGT in the germline V gene. V was pared by 2 bases and J by 7 bases, with 13 bases between. CDR3 DNA: TGTGCCAGCAGTGAATTGGCGATGGGCAATACGCAGTATTTT. Its protein product is CASSELAMGNTQYF.

The rearrangement uses TRBV5-4 and TRBJ2-1; TRBD2 aligns across 8 bases. V lost 4 bases, J lost 8 bases, and 14 bases stayed unmatched. This CDR3 comprises 16 residues. Germline CDR1 and CDR2: SGHNT and YYREEE (reference sequence). This CDR3 reads CASSKTGLVRGDEQFF. As DNA, the CDR3 is TGTGCCAGCAGCAAAACCGGACTAGTGCGGGGGGATGAGCAGTTCTTC.

This chain connects TRBV6-5 to TRBJ1-4, with D unclear. Trimming left V 7 bases short and J 5 bases short, with 17 bases between. The germline V gene has CDR1 MNHEY and CDR2 SVGAGI. The CDR3 spans 15 residues. The CDR3 is CASTQGVAGNEKLFF. In DNA, the CDR3 is TGTGCCAGCACTCAAGGAGTTGCGGGAAATGAAAAACTGTTTTTT.

This clone showed up just once. The chain uses TRBV7-6 and TRBJ2-3, with 7 bases identical to TRBD2. The CDR3 is 17 residues long. J was trimmed by 2 bases and V by 4 bases; bases with no gene match: 12. Germline lookup yields CDR1 SGHVS and CDR2 FNYEAQ. Here the CDR3 DNA reads TGTGCCAGCAGCTCAATGGGGAGGGCCTATGCCACAGATACGCAGTATTTT. It is translated as CASSSMGRAYATDTQYF.

The chain combines TRBV5-1 with TRBJ2-6, with a possible D match to TRBD2 (5 bases). Deletions cut 2 bases from V and 0 bases from J, with 6 bases between. Germline V gives CDR1 SGHRS, CDR2 YFSETQ. The CDR3 length is 15 residues. The CDR3 coding sequence is TGCGCCAGCAGCTTCGGGAACTCTGGGGCCAACGTCCTGACTTTC. It codes for CASSFGNSGANVLTF.

This sequence joins TRBV28 and TRBJ2-1, with TRBD2 matching 12 bases. The CDR3 totals 15 residues. Germline V gene sequence: CDR1 MDHEN, CDR2 SYDVKM. V lost 2 bases to trimming and J lost 10 bases; unmatched junction nucleotides: 6. CDR3 in DNA: TGTGCCAGCAGTTTAGCTAGCGGGAGGGCCGGGGAGCAGTTCTTC. It codes for CASSLASGRAGEQFF. Full variable domain (rest looked up from reference TRBV28 and TRBJ2-1): DVKVTQSSRYLVKRTGEKVFLECVQDMDHENMFWYRQDPGLGLRLIYFSYDVKMKEKGDIPEGYSVSREKKERFSLILESASTNQTSMYLCASSLASGRAGEQFFGPGTRLTVL.

The rearrangement uses TRBV28 and TRBJ2-4; 9 bases fit TRBD1. Germline V CDR1 and CDR2: MDHEN, SYDVKM. After removal of 6 bases from V and 12 bases from J, the junction contained 9 bases not matched to a gene. CDR3 size: 13 residues. The CDR3 DNA reads TGTGCCAGCAGCCCCGGGACAGGGTGGGATCAGTACTTC. Encoded protein: CASSPGTGWDQYF.

The count of this clone is one. This chain links TRBV28 with TRBJ1-6, with D unclear. The CDR3 is made up of 13 amino acids. CDR1 MDHEN and CDR2 SYDVKM come from the germline V gene. Trimming left V 8 bases short and J 16 bases short, with 21 bases between. The CDR3 here is CASSGGLLGPLHF. CDR3 coding DNA: TGTGCCAGCTCCGGAGGACTGCTAGGACCTCTCCACTTT.

The chain employs TRBV4-1 and TRBJ1-3, with unresolved D. V lost 2 bases and J 0 bases, leaving 17 bases between the germline ends. Germline assignment: CDR1 MGHRA and CDR2 YSYEKL. The CDR3 has 18 amino acids. The CDR3 DNA follows: TGCGCCAGCAGCCAAAGTTATCCAGCAGAGCGCTCTGGAAACACCATATATTTT. Translation: CASSQSYPAERSGNTIYF.